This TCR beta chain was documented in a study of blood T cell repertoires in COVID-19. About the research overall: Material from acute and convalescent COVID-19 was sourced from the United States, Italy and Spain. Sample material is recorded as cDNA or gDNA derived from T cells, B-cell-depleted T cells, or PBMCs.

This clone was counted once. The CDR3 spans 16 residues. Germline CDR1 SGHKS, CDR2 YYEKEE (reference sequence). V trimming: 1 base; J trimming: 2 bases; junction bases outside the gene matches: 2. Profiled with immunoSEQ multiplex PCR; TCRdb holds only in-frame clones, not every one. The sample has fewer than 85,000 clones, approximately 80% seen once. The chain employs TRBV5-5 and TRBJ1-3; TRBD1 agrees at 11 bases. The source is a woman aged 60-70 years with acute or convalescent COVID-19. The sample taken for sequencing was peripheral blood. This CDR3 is CASSLKGQGAGNTIYF. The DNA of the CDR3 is TGTGCCAGCAGCTTGAAGGGACAGGGGGCTGGAAACACCATATATTTT.